Here is one T cell receptor (beta chain) with its context. The data were taken from a study of blood T cell repertoires in COVID-19. Germline V lookup: CDR1 MNHEY, CDR2 SMNVEV (reference sequence). V was pared by 3 bases and J by 7 bases, with 13 bases between. The CDR3 covers 14 residues. Grouping used clinical history reported by participants in a survey and questionnaire. In the original workflow: Amplified reference gene primers provided the basis for estimating nucleated cell counts. The data were produced by immunoSEQ multiplex PCR, yet TCRdb's version contains in-frame clones alone and is incomplete. That table supplies the V and J calls and clone size; D and trimming were determined from the DNA. The sample contains 250,000 to 300,000 clones, around 90% of which appear only once.

The receptor comes from a middle-aged woman with acute COVID-19. The J gene is TRBJ2-1, the V gene TRBV27; D uncertain. Material for sequencing was PBMCs or T cells enriched from blood (not recorded which). In DNA form, the CDR3 reads TGTGCCAGCAGTTTTGGCACCTCAAAGAATGAGCAGTTCTTC. This sequence encodes CASSFGTSKNEQFF.